This TCR beta chain appears in the sequencing data of a study of T-cell memory formation after mild COVID-19. CDR3 length: 16 amino acids. V lost 0 bases to trimming and J lost 5 bases; unmatched junction nucleotides: 5. The germline V gene has CDR1 SGHKS and CDR2 YYEKEE (reference sequence). In its sample, this clonotype was seen a few times. The antigen is undetermined. Study results and limitations: Researchers found some responding clones in pre-infection memory, a sign that cross-reactive memory joined. Nothing showed for sure that second-wave clones peaking on day 37 were SARS-CoV-2 specific. Balance between CD4 and CD8 was seen in clones contracting day 15 to 85, and a CD4+ lean was seen in later expanders.

TCRdb re-analysed the 5' RACE reads in MiXCR, keeping a single row per CDR3 protein. The repertoire has roughly 130,000 distinct CDR3 sequences, roughly 15% of them found once; the top ten carry 14%. The sequence was collected from an adult woman who had mild COVID-19 (a few samples of this study predate the infection). Cell type and time point are not known. This chain links TRBV5-5 with TRBJ2-3; 11 bases are shared with TRBD2. The sample taken for sequencing was PBMCs or a T cell subset sorted from them (not recorded which). CDR3 coding DNA: TGTGCCAGCAGCTTGGACCTAGCGGGGGGCAAAGATACGCAGTATTTT. Amino acid sequence: CASSLDLAGGKDTQYF.